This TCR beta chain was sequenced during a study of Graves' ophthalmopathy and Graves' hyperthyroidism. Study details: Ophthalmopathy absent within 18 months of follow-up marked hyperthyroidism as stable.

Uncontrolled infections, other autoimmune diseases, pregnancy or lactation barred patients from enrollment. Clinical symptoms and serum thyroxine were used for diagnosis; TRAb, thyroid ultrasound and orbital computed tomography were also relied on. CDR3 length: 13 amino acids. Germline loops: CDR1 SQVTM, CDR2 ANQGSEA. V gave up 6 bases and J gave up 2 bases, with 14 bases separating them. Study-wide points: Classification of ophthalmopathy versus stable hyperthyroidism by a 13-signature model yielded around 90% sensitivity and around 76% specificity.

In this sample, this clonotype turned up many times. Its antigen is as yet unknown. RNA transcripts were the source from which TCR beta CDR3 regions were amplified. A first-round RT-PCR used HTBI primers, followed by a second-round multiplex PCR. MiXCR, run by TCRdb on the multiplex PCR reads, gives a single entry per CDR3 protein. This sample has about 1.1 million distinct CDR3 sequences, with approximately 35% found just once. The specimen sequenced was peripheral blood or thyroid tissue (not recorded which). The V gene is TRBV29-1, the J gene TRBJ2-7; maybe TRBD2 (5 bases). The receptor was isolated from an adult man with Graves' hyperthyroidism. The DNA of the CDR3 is TGCAGCGTCGGCAGGACCGGGACCTACGAGCAGTACTTC. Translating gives CSVGRTGTYEQYF.